These 23 T cell receptor beta chains originate from one sample sequenced in a study of shared clonotypes between healthy human individuals. Generated by immunoSEQ multiplex PCR, the TCRdb table keeps only in-frame clones and is missing some. The sample has 2 million or so clones; roughly 94% are singletons. Sequenced: naive CD4+ T cells sorted from blood. Subset described: CD45RA+ positively selected. The receptors shown here come from a man aged 18 to 29 in good health.

Regarding this clone: The sample carries other DNA sequences with the same CDR3. The chain has TRBV2 and TRBJ2-3; D remains unclear. CDR3 length: 11 residues. V was pared by 7 bases and J by 2 bases, with 4 bases between. In germline, CDR1 is SNHLY, CDR2 FYNNEI. The CDR3 nucleotides read TGTGCCAGCAAGAACACAGATACGCAGTATTTT. Translation: CASKNTDTQYF.

This rearrangement joins TRBV18 to TRBJ2-7; 8 bases are shared with TRBD2. CDR1 is KGHSH, CDR2 LQKENI, per germline. V trimming: 4 bases; J trimming: 6 bases; junction bases outside the gene matches: 5. The CDR3 runs 13 residues. The CDR3 region has the DNA TGTGCCAGCTCACTGGGACTAGACAGCGAGCAGTACTTC. Its protein is CASSLGLDSEQYF. The full variable domain, completed using reference TRBV18 and TRBJ2-7, is NAGVMQNPRHLVRRRGQEARLRCSPMKGHSHVYWYRQLPEEGLKFMVYLQKENIIDESGMPKERFSAEFPKEGPSILRIQQVVRGDSAAYFCASSLGLDSEQYFGPGTRLTVT.

This clone showed up just once. The CDR3, as DNA: TGTGCCTGGAGTGTTCGGGGGAGAGGGTCCTACAATGAGCAGTTCTTC. Protein sequence: CAWSVRGRGSYNEQFF. The gene calls are TRBV30 and TRBJ2-1; tentative D call: TRBD2 (6 bases). The CDR3 runs to 16 residues. Germline CDR1 GTSNPN, CDR2 SVGIG (reference sequence). Trimming stripped 0 bases from V and 1 base from J, with 13 bases between.

Notes on this clone: One base away lies a much larger clone, so this may be a sequencing read error. The chain joins TRBV4-1 to TRBJ1-1; the D gene is possibly TRBD1 (5 bases). The CDR3 covers 15 residues. The germline gives CDR1 MGHRA, CDR2 YSYEKL. V gave up 0 bases and J gave up 5 bases, with 13 bases separating them. The CDR3 DNA follows: TGCGCCAGCAGCCAAGATCGGGGCTCTGTGACTGAAGCTTTCTTT. It translates to CASSQDRGSVTEAFF.

The chain employs TRBV5-6 and TRBJ1-5; the D gene is possibly TRBD1 (6 bases). CDR3 length equals 15 residues. V was shortened by 1 base and J by 1 base, with 9 bases between the two germline ends. Per the germline V gene, CDR1 is SGHDT and CDR2 is YYEEEE. CDR3: CASSLWQGSNQPQHF. The CDR3 DNA sequence: TGTGCCAGCAGCTTGTGGCAGGGGAGCAATCAGCCCCAGCATTTT.

The chain carries TRBV19 and TRBJ1-2; 7 nucleotides line up with TRBD1. CDR1 is LNHDA and CDR2 is SQIVND in the germline V gene (reference sequence). With 4 bases clipped from V and 6 bases from J, the junction kept 8 bases outside the gene matches. This CDR3 comprises 14 residues. The CDR3 DNA is TGTGCCAGTAGTACCGGGTCAGGGGGGCATGGCTACACCTTC. This codes for CASSTGSGGHGYTF.

V usage is TRBV5-8 and J usage is TRBJ2-7; D perhaps matches TRBD1 (6 bases). The CDR3 sequence is 17 residues long. V gave up 1 base and J gave up 5 bases, with 22 bases separating them. Per germline, CDR1 SGHTS and CDR2 YDEGEE. The CDR3 DNA reads TGTGCCAGCAGCTTGCTAGGGGGAACCGTCCTAGGCAACGAGCAGTACTTC. Residues: CASSLLGGTVLGNEQYF. Supplemented by reference TRBV5-8 and TRBJ2-7, the full variable domain reads EAGVTQSPTHLIKTRGQQATLRCSPISGHTSVYWYQQALGLGLQFLLWYDEGEERNRGNFPPRFSGRQFPNYSSELNVNALELEDSALYLCASSLLGGTVLGNEQYFGPGTRLTVT.

The rearrangement joins TRBV18 to TRBJ2-5, with D perhaps TRBD1 (6 bases). The CDR3 is 14 amino acids. Germline CDR1 KGHSH, CDR2 LQKENI. V was pared by 5 bases and J by 5 bases, with 15 bases between. CDR3 in amino acids: CASSTLGQLETQYF. As DNA, the CDR3 is TGTGCCAGCTCAACACTTGGACAGTTGGAGACCCAGTACTTC.

CDR3: CASSPDTGYNSPLHF. DNA of the CDR3: TGCGCCAGCAGCCCCGATACAGGGTATAATTCACCCCTCCACTTT. The gene calls are TRBV5-1 and TRBJ1-6, with TRBD1 as a possible D gene (6 bases). V was cut by 4 bases and J by 4 bases, with 12 bases left in between. CDR1 is SGHRS and CDR2 is YFSETQ in the germline V gene. The CDR3 spans 15 residues.

This clone was seen just once. CDR3 protein: CSAGRAGPYEQYF. In nucleotides, the CDR3 is TGCAGCGCTGGGCGGGCCGGACCCTACGAGCAGTACTTC. The rearrangement joins TRBV29-1 to TRBJ2-7, with D possibly matching TRBD2 (5 bases). Germline-derived CDR1 and CDR2 are SQVTM and ANQGSEA. This CDR3 is built from 13 residues. Trimming took off 7 bases at V and 2 bases at J, with 15 bases between the two ends.

This chain uses TRBV7-2 with TRBJ2-7, with D perhaps TRBD1 or TRBD2 (5 bases each). The CDR3 extends over 15 amino acids. CDR1 is SGHTA, CDR2 FQGNSA, per germline. The V and J ends lost 4 bases and 1 base respectively, with 14 bases between them. CDR3 nucleotide sequence: TGTGCCAGCAGCTCAAACTCGGGACCGTCCTACGAGCAGTACTTC. Residues: CASSSNSGPSYEQYF.

This chain links TRBV27 with TRBJ2-3; 9 bases map to TRBD2. The ends lost 8 bases at V and 3 bases at J; junction bases unmatched: 12. The CDR3 has 16 amino acids. Germline V lookup: CDR1 MNHEY, CDR2 SMNVEV (reference sequence). The CDR3 here is CASCSYGSGRTDTQYF. CDR3 bases: TGTGCCAGCTGTAGTTACGGTAGCGGGAGAACAGATACGCAGTATTTT.

V gene TRBV6-5 combines with J gene TRBJ2-7; 12 bases agree with TRBD1. CDR3 length: 15 amino acids. The ends lost 2 bases at V and 6 bases at J; junction bases unmatched: 5. From germline, CDR1 is MNHEY and CDR2 SVGAGI. The CDR3 DNA sequence: TGTGCCAGCAGTTACGGGGGGACAGGGGGCCGCGAGCAGTACTTC. Its translation: CASSYGGTGGREQYF.

V usage is TRBV10-1 and J usage is TRBJ2-2, with TRBD2 matching 12 bases. V lost 8 bases to trimming and J lost 5 bases; unmatched junction nucleotides: 6. Germline V gene sequence: CDR1 WNHNN, CDR2 SYGVQD (reference sequence). CDR3 length: 15 amino acids. CDR3 sequence: CASRSGTSGTGELFF. CDR3 coding DNA: TGCGCCAGCCGTTCCGGGACTAGCGGGACCGGGGAGCTGTTTTTT.

The chain links TRBV30 to TRBJ1-3; D is uncertain. Per the germline V gene, CDR1 is GTSNPN and CDR2 is SVGIG (reference sequence). CDR3 length: 15 amino acids. Trimming pared 1 base from V and 0 bases from J, leaving 10 bases between. The CDR3 bases are TGTGCCTGGAGTGGACGGACCAACTCTGGAAACACCATATATTTT. Translation gives CAWSGRTNSGNTIYF. The complete variable domain, with remaining parts taken from reference TRBV30 and TRBJ1-3, reads SQTIHQWPATLVQPVGSPLSLECTVEGTSNPNLYWYRQAAGRGLQLLFYSVGIGQISSEVPQNLSASRPQDRQFILSSKKLLLSDSGFYLCAWSGRTNSGNTIYFGEGSWLTVV.

In its sample, this clone was seen once. The same CDR3 also results from other DNA sequences found in this sample. This sequence joins TRBV6-5 and TRBJ2-1, with 8 positions matching TRBD2. V shed 1 base and J 6 bases; nucleotides not matched to a gene: 2. In germline, CDR1 is MNHEY, CDR2 SVGAGI. CDR3 length equals 14 residues. The CDR3 nucleotides are TGTGCCAGCAGTTACTTAGCGGGGTCCAATGAGCAGTTCTTC. This encodes CASSYLAGSNEQFF.

The rearrangement uses TRBV13 and TRBJ2-7, with TRBD1 identical over 9 bases. The CDR3 extends over 12 amino acids. CDR1 is PRHDT, CDR2 FYEKMQ, per germline (reference sequence). Trimming took 5 bases from V and 9 from J; bases not matched to a gene: 5. CDR3 DNA: TGTGCCAGCAGCCAAGGGACAGGGCGGCAGTACTTC. This translates into CASSQGTGRQYF.

J is TRBJ2-7 and V is TRBV28, with D possibly being TRBD1 or TRBD2 (5 bases each). Germline V gives CDR1 MDHEN, CDR2 SYDVKM. This CDR3 region has 15 residues. V gave up 6 bases and J gave up 4 bases, with 19 bases separating them. This CDR3 reads CASSLHVAGSYEQYF. CDR3 nucleotides: TGTGCCAGCAGCCTCCATGTGGCAGGGAGTTACGAGCAGTACTTC. Full variable domain (outside the CDR3, taken from reference TRBV28 and TRBJ2-7): DVKVTQSSRYLVKRTGEKVFLECVQDMDHENMFWYRQDPGLGLRLIYFSYDVKMKEKGDIPEGYSVSREKKERFSLILESASTNQTSMYLCASSLHVAGSYEQYFGPGTRLTVT.

Only one count was recorded for this clone. The rearrangement joins TRBV10-3 to TRBJ2-3, with 12 bases fitting TRBD2. CDR1 is ENHRY and CDR2 is SYGVKD in the germline V gene. The ends lost 10 bases at V and 8 bases at J; junction bases unmatched: 7. The CDR3 has 13 amino acids. CDR3: CATLAGGMSTQYF. CDR3 DNA: TGTGCCACCCTAGCGGGAGGGATGAGTACGCAGTATTTT.

The gene calls are TRBV21-1 and TRBJ1-2; the D call in the table, TRBD1, was not verified against the DNA. TRBV21-1 is a pseudogene locus. The CDR3 spans 15 residues. The chain's CDR3 is CASSPQGGSLYGYTF. The CDR3 nucleotides read TGTGCCAGCAGCCCCCAGGGGGGTTCCCTCTATGGCTACACCTTC.

This clone has a single count. The chain combines TRBV5-4 with TRBJ1-6, with 7 bases fitting TRBD1. V dropped 2 bases and J dropped 9; count of bases not matched to a gene: 5. The length of the CDR3 is 14 residues. Germline CDR1 reads SGHNT; CDR2 reads YYREEE (reference sequence). The CDR3 sequence: CASSLTGASSPLHF. The CDR3 DNA reads as TGTGCCAGCAGCTTAACAGGGGCCAGTTCACCCCTCCACTTT.

V gene TRBV5-8 combines with J gene TRBJ2-4; D is unclear. The CDR3 extends over 13 amino acids. Per the germline V gene, CDR1 is SGHTS and CDR2 is YDEGEE. V was shortened by 6 bases and J by 0 bases, with 7 bases between the two germline ends. The DNA of the CDR3 is TGTGCCAGCAACAAATTAGCCAAAAACATTCAGTACTTC. This translates into CASNKLAKNIQYF.

The sample holds a few counts of this clone. The chain links TRBV6-5 to TRBJ1-6, with 8 bases identical to TRBD1. The germline CDR1 and CDR2 sequences are MNHEY and SVGAGI. The CDR3 is made up of 13 amino acids. Unmatched junction bases numbered 2, after V lost 6 bases and J lost 7 bases. CDR3 amino acids: CASRGQENSPLHF. The CDR3 DNA sequence: TGTGCCAGCAGGGGACAGGAGAATTCACCCCTCCACTTT.